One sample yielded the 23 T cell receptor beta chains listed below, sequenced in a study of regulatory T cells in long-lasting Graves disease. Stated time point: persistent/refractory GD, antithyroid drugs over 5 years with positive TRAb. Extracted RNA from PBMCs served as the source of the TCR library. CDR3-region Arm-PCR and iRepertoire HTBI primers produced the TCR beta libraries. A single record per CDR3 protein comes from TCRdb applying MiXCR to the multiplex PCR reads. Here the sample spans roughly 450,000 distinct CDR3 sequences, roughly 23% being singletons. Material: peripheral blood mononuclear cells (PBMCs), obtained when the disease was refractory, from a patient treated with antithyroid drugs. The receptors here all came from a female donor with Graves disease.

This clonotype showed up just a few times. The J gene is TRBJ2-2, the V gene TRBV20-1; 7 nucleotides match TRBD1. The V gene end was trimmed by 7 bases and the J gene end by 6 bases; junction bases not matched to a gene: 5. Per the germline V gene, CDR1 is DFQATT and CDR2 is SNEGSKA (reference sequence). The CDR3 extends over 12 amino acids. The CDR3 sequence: CSVATGSGELFF. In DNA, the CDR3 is TGCAGTGTCGCGACAGGGTCCGGGGAGCTGTTTTTT.

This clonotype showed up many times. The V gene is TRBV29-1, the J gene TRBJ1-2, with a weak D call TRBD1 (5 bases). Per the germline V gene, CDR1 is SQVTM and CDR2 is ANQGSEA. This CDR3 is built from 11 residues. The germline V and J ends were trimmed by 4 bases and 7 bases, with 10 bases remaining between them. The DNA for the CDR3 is TGCAGCGTTGGGGGCGCCGGTGGCTACACCTTC. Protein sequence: CSVGGAGGYTF.

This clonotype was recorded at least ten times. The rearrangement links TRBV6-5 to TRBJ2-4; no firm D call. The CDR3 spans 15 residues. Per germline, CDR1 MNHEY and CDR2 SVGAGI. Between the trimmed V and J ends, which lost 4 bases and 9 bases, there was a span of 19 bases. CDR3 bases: TGTGCCAGCAGTTCCCGGCAGCCCGGGTTCGGCATTCAGTACTTC. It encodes CASSSRQPGFGIQYF.

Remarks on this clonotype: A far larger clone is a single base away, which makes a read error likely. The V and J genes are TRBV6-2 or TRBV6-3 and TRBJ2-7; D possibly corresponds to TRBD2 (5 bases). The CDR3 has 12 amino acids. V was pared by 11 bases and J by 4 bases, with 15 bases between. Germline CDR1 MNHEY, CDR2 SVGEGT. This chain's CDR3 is CACTDYFYEQYF. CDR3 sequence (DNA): TGTGCCTGCACCGACTATTTTTACGAGCAGTACTTC.

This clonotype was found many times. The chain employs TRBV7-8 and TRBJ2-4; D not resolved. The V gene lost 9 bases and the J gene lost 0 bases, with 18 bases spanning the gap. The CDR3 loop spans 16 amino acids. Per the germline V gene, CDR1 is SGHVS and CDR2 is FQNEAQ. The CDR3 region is CASQKGRALAKNIQYF. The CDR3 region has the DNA TGTGCCAGTCAGAAAGGACGGGCACTAGCCAAAAACATTCAGTACTTC.

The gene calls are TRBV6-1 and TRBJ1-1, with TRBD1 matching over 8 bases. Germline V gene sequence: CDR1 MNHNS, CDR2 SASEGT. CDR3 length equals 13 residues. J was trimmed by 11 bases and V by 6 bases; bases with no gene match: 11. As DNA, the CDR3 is TGTGCCAGCAGGTCGACAGGGGAAGAGGTGGCTTTCTTT. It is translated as CASRSTGEEVAFF.

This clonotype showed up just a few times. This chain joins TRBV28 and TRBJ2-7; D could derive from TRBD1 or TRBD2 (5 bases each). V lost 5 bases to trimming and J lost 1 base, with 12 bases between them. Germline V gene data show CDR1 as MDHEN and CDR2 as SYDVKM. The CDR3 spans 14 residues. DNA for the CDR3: TGTGCCAGCAGTCGGGACGTACCTTCCTACGAGCAGTACTTC. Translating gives CASSRDVPSYEQYF.

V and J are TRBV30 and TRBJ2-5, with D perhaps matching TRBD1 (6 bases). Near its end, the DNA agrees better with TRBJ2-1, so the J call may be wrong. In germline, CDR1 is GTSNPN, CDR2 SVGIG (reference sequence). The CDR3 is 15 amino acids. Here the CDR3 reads CALEVGGGRGNEQFF. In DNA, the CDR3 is TGTGCATTGGAGGTTGGGGGCGGACGGGGCAATGAGCAGTTCTTC.

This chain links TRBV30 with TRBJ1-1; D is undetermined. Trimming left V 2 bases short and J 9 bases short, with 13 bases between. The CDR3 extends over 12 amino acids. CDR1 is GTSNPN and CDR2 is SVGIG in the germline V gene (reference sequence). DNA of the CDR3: TGTGCCTGGAGTTGGGAGGCAGCTAAAGCTTTCTTT. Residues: CAWSWEAAKAFF.

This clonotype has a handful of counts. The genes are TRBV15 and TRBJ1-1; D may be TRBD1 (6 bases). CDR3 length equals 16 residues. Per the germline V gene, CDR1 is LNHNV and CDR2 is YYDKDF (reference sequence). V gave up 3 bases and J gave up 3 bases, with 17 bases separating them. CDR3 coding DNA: TGTGCCACCAGCAGTGGGGTCGGGGGGCGAGACACTGAAGCTTTCTTT. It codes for CATSSGVGGRDTEAFF.

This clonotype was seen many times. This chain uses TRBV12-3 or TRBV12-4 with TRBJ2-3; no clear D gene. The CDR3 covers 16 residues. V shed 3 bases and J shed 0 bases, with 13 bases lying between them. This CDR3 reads CASSFGRQPSTDTQYF. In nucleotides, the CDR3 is TGTGCCAGCAGTTTTGGGCGGCAGCCTAGCACAGATACGCAGTATTTT.

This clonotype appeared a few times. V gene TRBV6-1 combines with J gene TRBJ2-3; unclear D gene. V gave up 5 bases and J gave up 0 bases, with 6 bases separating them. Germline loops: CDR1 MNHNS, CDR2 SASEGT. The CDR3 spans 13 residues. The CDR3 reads CASSFGSTDTQYF. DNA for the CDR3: TGTGCCAGCAGTTTCGGGAGCACAGATACGCAGTATTTT.

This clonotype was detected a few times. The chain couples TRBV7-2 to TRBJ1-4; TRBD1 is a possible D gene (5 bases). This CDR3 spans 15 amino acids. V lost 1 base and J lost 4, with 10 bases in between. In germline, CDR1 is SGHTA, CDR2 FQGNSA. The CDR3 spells CASSLVAGVNEKLFF. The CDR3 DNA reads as TGTGCCAGCAGCTTAGTGGCGGGGGTTAATGAAAAACTGTTTTTT.

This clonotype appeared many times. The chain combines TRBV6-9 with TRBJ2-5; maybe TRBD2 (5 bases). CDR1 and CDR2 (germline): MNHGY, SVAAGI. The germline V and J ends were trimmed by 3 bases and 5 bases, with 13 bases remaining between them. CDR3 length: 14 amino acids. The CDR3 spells CASSYEGLGETQYF. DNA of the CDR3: TGTGCCAGCAGTTACGAGGGTCTGGGGGAGACCCAGTACTTC.

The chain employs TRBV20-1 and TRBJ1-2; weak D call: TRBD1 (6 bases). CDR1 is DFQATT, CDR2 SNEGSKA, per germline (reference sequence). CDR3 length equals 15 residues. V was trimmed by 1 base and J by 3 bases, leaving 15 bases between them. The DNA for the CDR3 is TGCAGTGCTAGAGCCCGACAGGACCGCGACTATGGCTACACCTTC. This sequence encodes CSARARQDRDYGYTF.

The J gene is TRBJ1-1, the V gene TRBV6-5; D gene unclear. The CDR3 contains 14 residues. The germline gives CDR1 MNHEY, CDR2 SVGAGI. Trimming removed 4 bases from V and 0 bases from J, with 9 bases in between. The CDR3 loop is CASSSWVLNTEAFF. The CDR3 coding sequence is TGTGCCAGCAGTTCCTGGGTCTTGAACACTGAAGCTTTCTTT.

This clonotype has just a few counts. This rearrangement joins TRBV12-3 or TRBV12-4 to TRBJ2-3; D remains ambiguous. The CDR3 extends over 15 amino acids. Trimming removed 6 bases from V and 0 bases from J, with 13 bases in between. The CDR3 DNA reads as TGTGCCAGCAGCCCCGGCCGACCGAGCACAGATACGCAGTATTTT. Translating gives CASSPGRPSTDTQYF.

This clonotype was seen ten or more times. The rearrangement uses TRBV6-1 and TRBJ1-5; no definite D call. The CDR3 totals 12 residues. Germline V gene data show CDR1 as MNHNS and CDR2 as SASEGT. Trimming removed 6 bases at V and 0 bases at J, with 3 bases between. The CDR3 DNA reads TGTGCCAGCAGGGGTAGCAATCAGCCCCAGCATTTT. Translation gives CASRGSNQPQHF.

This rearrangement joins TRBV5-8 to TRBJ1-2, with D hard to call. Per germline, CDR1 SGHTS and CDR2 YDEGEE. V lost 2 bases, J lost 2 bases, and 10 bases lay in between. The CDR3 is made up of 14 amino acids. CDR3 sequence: CASSFLLGNYGYTF. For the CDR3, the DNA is TGTGCCAGCAGCTTTTTGCTGGGGAACTATGGCTACACCTTC.

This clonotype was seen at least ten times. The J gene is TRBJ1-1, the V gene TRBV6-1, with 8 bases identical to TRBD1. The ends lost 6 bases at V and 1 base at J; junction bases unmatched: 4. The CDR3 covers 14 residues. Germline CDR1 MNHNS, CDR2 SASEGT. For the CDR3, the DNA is TGTGCCAGCAGCACGGACAGGGCGAACACTGAAGCTTTCTTT. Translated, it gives CASSTDRANTEAFF.

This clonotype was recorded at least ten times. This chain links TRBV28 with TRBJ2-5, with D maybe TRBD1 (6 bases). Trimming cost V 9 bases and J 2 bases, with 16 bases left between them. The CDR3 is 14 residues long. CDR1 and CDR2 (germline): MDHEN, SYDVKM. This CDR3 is CASRDTTLQETQYF. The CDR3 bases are TGTGCCAGTCGGGACACAACGTTACAAGAGACCCAGTACTTC.

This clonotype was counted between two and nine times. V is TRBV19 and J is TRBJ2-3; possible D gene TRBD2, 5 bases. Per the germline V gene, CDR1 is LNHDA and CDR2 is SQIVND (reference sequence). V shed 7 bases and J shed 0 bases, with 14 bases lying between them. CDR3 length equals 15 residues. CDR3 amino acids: CASTRRLTSTDTQYF. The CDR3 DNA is TGTGCCAGTACGAGAAGACTAACTAGCACAGATACGCAGTATTTT.

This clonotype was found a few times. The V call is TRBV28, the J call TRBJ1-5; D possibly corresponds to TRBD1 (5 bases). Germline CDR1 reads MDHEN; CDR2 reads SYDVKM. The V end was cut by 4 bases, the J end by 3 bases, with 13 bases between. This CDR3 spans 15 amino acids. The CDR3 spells CASSSPPGTNQPQHF. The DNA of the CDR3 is TGTGCCAGCAGTTCCCCTCCAGGGACCAATCAGCCCCAGCATTTT.